The 11 T cell receptor beta chains below were found in one sample sequenced in a study of shared clonotypes between healthy human individuals. TCRdb's copy holds only in-frame clones and misses some; the assay was immunoSEQ multiplex PCR. Of 520,000 or so clones in the sample, 79% are singletons; the top ten hold approximately 12%. The sequencing sample was made of PBMCs. The receptor source for this set is a woman aged 40 to 50 in good health. Some clones in this sample may be carry-over from other donors' samples.

The rearrangement links TRBV9 to TRBJ1-1; D not resolved. CDR3 size: 15 residues. CDR1 is SGDLS and CDR2 is YYNGEE in the germline V gene. V was trimmed by 4 bases and J by 7 bases, leaving 20 bases between them. Here the CDR3 DNA reads TGTGCCAGCAGCCCGAGCCCGGGAGGAATAAATGAAGCTTTCTTT. This translates into CASSPSPGGINEAFF. The whole variable domain, filled in from reference TRBV9 and TRBJ1-1, reads DSGVTQTPKHLITATGQRVTLRCSPRSGDLSVYWYQQSLDQGLQFLIQYYNGEERAKGNILERFSAQQFPDLHSELNLSSLELGDSALYFCASSPSPGGINEAFFGQGTRLTVV.

This rearrangement joins TRBV19 to TRBJ2-2; the match to TRBD1 covers 9 bases. The junction had 5 bases not matched to a gene; V was cut back by 6 bases and J by 3 bases. The CDR3 is 15 residues long. Germline V CDR1 and CDR2: LNHDA, SQIVND (reference sequence). CDR3 in amino acids: CASSPGQGYTGELFF. CDR3 in DNA: TGTGCCAGTAGCCCGGGACAGGGATACACCGGGGAGCTGTTTTTT. Variable domain in full (rest from reference TRBV19 and TRBJ2-2): DGGITQSPKYLFRKEGQNVTLSCEQNLNHDAMYWYRQDPGQGLRLIYYSQIVNDFQKGDIAEGYSVSREKKESFPLTVTSAQKNPTAFYLCASSPGQGYTGELFFGEGSRLTVL.

The chain couples TRBV7-2 to TRBJ1-1; 8 positions agree with TRBD1. Unmatched junction bases numbered 8, after V lost 0 bases and J lost 5 bases. Germline values: CDR1 SGHTA, CDR2 FQGNSA. The CDR3 loop spans 16 amino acids. The CDR3 DNA follows: TGTGCCAGCAGCTTAGCGTCCGACAGGGGACTGACTGAAGCTTTCTTT. It specifies CASSLASDRGLTEAFF.

The CDR3 sequence is CASSQILGRSSYEQYF. The CDR3 coding sequence is TGCGCCAGCAGCCAAATCCTGGGCAGAAGCTCCTACGAGCAGTACTTC. The V gene is TRBV4-1, the J gene TRBJ2-7; D remains unclear. Trimming removed 2 bases at V and 0 bases at J, with 14 bases between. CDR1 and CDR2 from the germline V gene are MGHRA and YSYEKL. There are 16 residues in the CDR3.

The V call is TRBV5-1, the J call TRBJ1-1; no reliable D call. V gave up 4 bases and J gave up 1 base, with 11 bases separating them. Germline-derived CDR1 and CDR2 are SGHRS and YFSETQ. The CDR3 is 14 residues long. CDR3 sequence (DNA): TGCGCCAGCAGCCTCAGCGCCGGGAACACTGAAGCTTTCTTT. Protein sequence: CASSLSAGNTEAFF.

This sequence joins TRBV5-1 and TRBJ2-1; the D is unclear. The V and J ends lost 4 bases and 4 bases respectively, with 3 bases between them. This CDR3 contains 11 residues. Germline V gene data show CDR1 as SGHRS and CDR2 as YFSETQ. The CDR3 here is CASSLYNEQFF. The CDR3 nucleotides read TGCGCCAGCAGCCTATACAATGAGCAGTTCTTC.

The J gene is TRBJ1-1, the V gene TRBV30, with TRBD1 matching over 7 bases. V shed 2 bases and J 4 bases; nucleotides not matched to a gene: 4. The CDR3 contains 13 residues. CDR1 GTSNPN and CDR2 SVGIG come from the germline V gene (reference sequence). The CDR3 nucleotides read TGTGCCTGGAGTTGGGCAGGGGGCACTGAAGCTTTCTTT. Its protein product is CAWSWAGGTEAFF. The complete variable domain, with remaining parts taken from reference TRBV30 and TRBJ1-1, reads SQTIHQWPATLVQPVGSPLSLECTVEGTSNPNLYWYRQAAGRGLQLLFYSVGIGQISSEVPQNLSASRPQDRQFILSSKKLLLSDSGFYLCAWSWAGGTEAFFGQGTRLTVV.

Here the CDR3 reads CAWSGQNTEAFF. The CDR3 DNA is TGTGCCTGGAGTGGGCAGAACACTGAAGCTTTCTTT. V gene TRBV30 combines with J gene TRBJ1-1; D remains ambiguous. V was cut by 1 base and J by 1 base, with 4 bases left in between. Germline V gene sequence: CDR1 GTSNPN, CDR2 SVGIG (reference sequence). The CDR3 consists of 12 residues.

The genes are TRBV6-5 and TRBJ2-1; TRBD1 matches at 7 bases. The CDR3 length is 15 residues. Per germline, CDR1 MNHEY and CDR2 SVGAGI. The trim removed 4 bases at V and 6 bases at J, leaving 9 bases unmatched. The CDR3 is CASSSTGQGFNEQFF. In nucleotides, the CDR3 is TGTGCCAGCAGTTCGACAGGGCAGGGCTTCAATGAGCAGTTCTTC.

The chain links TRBV7-9 to TRBJ2-1, with 9 bases matching TRBD2. The CDR3 runs 17 residues. The junction had 11 bases not matched to a gene; V was cut back by 5 bases and J by 3 bases. The germline V gene has CDR1 SEHNR and CDR2 FQNEAQ (reference sequence). The CDR3 DNA sequence: TGTGCCAGCAGCCCTGGCCGGGGCGGGAGGGGCTACAATGAGCAGTTCTTC. Amino acids: CASSPGRGGRGYNEQFF.

This clone was found once. This chain joins TRBV18 and TRBJ2-5, with D perhaps TRBD2 (6 bases). Germline CDR1 is KGHSH and CDR2 is LQKENI. The V end was cut by 3 bases, the J end by 1 base, with 18 bases between. This CDR3 is 17 amino acids long. In DNA form, the CDR3 reads TGTGCCAGCTCACCGTCGGGGGTAGCGGCCTTCCAAGAGACCCAGTACTTC. Amino acids: CASSPSGVAAFQETQYF.